This TCR beta chain was retrieved from a study of low-dose radiotherapy and immunotherapy resistance in tumors. About the research overall: The study delivered 0.5 Gy per fraction every 2 weeks to Cohort 1, totaling 6.5 Gy.

This clonotype was seen repeatedly, ten times or more. Time point of the sample: before trial treatment. Donors, who were enrolled in a single-arm phase I dose-escalation trial, received nivolumab, ipilimumab, aspirin, low-dose cyclophosphamide and low-dose radiotherapy. Both TCRalpha and TCRbeta chains were reverse transcribed with V-gene-specific primers. Both a constant-region primer and a V-primer adapter served to amplify TCRs across 15 to 20 PCR cycles. Isolated mRNA was amplified by in vitro transcription. MiXCR, run by TCRdb on the reads, gives a single entry per CDR3 protein. The profile shows tens of thousands of distinct CDR3 sequences, 9.4% of them singletons. This CDR3 is 16 amino acids long. Germline V gene sequence: CDR1 LNHDA, CDR2 SQIVND (reference sequence). The trim removed 4 bases at V and 7 bases at J, leaving 16 bases unmatched.

This clonotype was sampled from a male donor with prostate cancer. The chain is built from TRBV19 and TRBJ2-7; 7 nucleotides line up with TRBD1. This material consisted of PBMCs, taken before treatment. The CDR3 protein is CASSTSTGIGSREQYF. The CDR3 DNA sequence: TGTGCCAGTAGTACCTCGACAGGGATCGGAAGTCGAGAGCAGTACTTC.